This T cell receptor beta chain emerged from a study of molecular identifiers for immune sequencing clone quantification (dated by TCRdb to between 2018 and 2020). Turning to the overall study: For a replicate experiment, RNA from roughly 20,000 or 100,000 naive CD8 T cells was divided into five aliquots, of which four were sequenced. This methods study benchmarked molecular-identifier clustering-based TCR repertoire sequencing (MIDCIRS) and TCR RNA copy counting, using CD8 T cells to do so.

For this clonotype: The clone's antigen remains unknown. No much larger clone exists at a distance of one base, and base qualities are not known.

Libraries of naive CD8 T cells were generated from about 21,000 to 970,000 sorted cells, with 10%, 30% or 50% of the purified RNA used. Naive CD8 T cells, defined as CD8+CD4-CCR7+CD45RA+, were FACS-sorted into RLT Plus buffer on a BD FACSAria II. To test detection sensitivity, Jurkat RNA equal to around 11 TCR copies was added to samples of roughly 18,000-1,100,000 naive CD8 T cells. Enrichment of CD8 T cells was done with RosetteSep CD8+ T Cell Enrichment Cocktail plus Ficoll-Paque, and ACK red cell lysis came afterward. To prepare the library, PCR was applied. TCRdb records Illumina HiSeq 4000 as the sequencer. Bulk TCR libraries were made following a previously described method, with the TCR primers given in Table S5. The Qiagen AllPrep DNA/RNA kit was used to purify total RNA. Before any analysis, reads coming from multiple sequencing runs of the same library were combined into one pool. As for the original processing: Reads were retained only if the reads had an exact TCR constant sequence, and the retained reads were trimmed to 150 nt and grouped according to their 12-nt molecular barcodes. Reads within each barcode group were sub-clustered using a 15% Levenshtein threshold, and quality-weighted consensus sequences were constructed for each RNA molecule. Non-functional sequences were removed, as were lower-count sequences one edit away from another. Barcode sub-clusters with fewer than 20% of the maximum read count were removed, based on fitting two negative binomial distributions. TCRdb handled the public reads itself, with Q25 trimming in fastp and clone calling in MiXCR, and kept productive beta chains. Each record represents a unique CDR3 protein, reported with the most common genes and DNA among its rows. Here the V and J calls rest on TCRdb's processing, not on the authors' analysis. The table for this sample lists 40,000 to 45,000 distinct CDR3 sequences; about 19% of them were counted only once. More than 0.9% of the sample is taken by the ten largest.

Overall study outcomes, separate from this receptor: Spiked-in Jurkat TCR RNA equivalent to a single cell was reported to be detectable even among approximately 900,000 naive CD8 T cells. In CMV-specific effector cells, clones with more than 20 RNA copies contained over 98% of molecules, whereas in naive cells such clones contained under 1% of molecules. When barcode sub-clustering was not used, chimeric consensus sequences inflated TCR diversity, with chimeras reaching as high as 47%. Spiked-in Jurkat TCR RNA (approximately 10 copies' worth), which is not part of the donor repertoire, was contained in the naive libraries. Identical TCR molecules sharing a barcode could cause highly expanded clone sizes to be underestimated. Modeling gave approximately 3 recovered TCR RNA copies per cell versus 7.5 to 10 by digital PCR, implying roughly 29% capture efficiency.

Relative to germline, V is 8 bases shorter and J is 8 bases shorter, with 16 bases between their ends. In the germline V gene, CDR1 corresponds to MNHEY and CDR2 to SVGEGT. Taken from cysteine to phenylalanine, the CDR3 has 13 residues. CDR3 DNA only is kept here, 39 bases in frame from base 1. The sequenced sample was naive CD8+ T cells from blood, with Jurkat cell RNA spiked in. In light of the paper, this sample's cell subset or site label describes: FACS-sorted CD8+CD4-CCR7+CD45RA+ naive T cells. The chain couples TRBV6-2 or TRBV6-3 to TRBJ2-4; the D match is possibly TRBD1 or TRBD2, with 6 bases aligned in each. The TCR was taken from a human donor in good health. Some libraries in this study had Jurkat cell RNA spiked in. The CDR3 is CASCTRGLDIQYF. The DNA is TGTGCCAGCTGTACACGGGGGCTCGACATTCAGTACTTC.